This section outlines one T cell receptor (beta chain) sequence together with its context. The V and J ends lost 5 bases and 8 bases, in that order; junction bases with no gene match: 7. CDR1 is LNHNV, CDR2 YYDKDF, per germline (reference sequence). This CDR3 has 14 amino acids. This sample stems from a study of T-cell reconstitution after alpha-beta-depleted transplantation in children. Unique molecular identifiers were built into the TCRbeta library. One entry per CDR3 protein results from TCRdb running MiXCR on the PCR reads. The sample shows roughly 500,000 distinct CDR3 sequences, roughly 18% of them seen only once.

The sample was PBMCs from the stem cell graft donor, taken from the stem cell graft. This receptor was obtained from a human donor who donated a stem cell graft to a child with acute lymphoblastic leukemia. This chain joins TRBV15 and TRBJ1-4, with 8 bases aligning to TRBD1. The CDR3 spells CATSALRGREKLFF. CDR3 DNA sequence: TGTGCCACCAGCGCCCTCAGGGGGCGAGAAAAACTGTTTTTT.